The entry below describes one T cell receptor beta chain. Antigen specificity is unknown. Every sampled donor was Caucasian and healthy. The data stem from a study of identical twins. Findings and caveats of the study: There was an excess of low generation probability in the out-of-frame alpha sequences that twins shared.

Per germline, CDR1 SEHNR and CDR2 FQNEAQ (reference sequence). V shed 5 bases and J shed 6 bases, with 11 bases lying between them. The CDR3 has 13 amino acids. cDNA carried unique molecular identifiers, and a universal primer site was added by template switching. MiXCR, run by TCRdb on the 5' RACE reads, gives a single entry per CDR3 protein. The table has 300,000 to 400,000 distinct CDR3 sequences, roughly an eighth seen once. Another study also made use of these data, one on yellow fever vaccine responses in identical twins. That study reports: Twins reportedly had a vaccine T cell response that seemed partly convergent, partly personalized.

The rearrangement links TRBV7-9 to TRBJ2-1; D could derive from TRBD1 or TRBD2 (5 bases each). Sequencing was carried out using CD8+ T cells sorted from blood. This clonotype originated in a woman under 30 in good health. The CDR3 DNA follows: TGTGCCAGCAGCGGGCCGGGACCCAATGAGCAGTTCTTC. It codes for CASSGPGPNEQFF.